This TCR beta chain was identified in a study of T-cell reconstitution after alpha-beta-depleted transplantation in children. Study results and caveats: T-cell counts and diversity at one year post-transplant came mainly from newly produced T cells.

Of note for this clonotype: Its antigen is still unknown. Since a much larger clone is just one base distant, this may be a read error.

Library preparation (for TCRbeta) was performed with unique molecular identifiers. TCRdb itself ran the PCR reads through MiXCR, one entry per CDR3 protein. The sample shows about 260,000 distinct CDR3 sequences, 11% of them seen only once. The germline CDR1 and CDR2 sequences are MDHEN and SYDVKM. V lost 4 bases, J lost 6 bases, and 13 bases stayed unmatched. The CDR3 covers 16 residues. The sequence was collected from a male patient under 10 years old who had a stem cell transplant for chronic granulomatous disease, so the T cells may come from the graft donor. Specimen: peripheral blood, collected 180 days after TCRalphabeta/CD19-depleted stem cell transplant. V is TRBV28 and J is TRBJ2-5, with 8 bases lining up with TRBD1. The CDR3 region has the DNA TGTGCCAGCAGTTCCCCCGTGACAGGGGATAAAAAGACCCAGTACTTC. This codes for CASSSPVTGDKKTQYF.